These 2 T cell receptor beta chains came from one sample sequenced in a study of CD8+ T cells in alopecia areata. Sorting used CD4, CD8alpha, NKG2D, NKG2ACE and other markers on pooled cutaneous lymph node cells. Reverse transcribed after extraction, RNA yielded cDNA as the sequencing template. Some clones are missing from TCRdb's copy, which holds only in-frame ones; the method was immunoSEQ multiplex PCR. Recorded here are roughly 260,000 clones, with no singletons, and the ten leading clones hold more than 0.95%. The sequenced material came from CD4+ T cells sorted from a lymph node. These receptor sequences come from a C3H/HeJ mouse with alopecia areata. The strain's MHC: H2-k.

To note about this clone: Gene names refer to mouse genes. The CDR3 end falls 4 residues outside the read, so it is completed with the germline J gene. V gene TRBV13-1 combines with J gene TRBJ2-5; 9 nucleotides align to TRBD2. Germline V gene data show CDR1 as NSHNY and CDR2 as SYGAGN. The CDR3 extends over 15 amino acids. V lost 1 base to trimming and J lost 2 bases; unmatched junction nucleotides: 2. CDR3 bases read: TGTGCCAGCAGTGATCGGACTGGGGCCCAAGAC. Its translation: CASSDRTGAQD. The full CDR3 protein is CASSDRTGAQDTQYF.

In this sample, this clone turned up a few times. Mouse gene names apply. The CDR3 goes on 4 residues after the read ends, and that part is filled in from the germline J gene. The chain has TRBV29 and TRBJ1-2; 9 bases agree with TRBD1. The CDR3 consists of 16 residues. V lost 5 bases, J lost 3 bases, and 10 bases stayed unmatched. Germline V gene sequence: CDR1 MSHET, CDR2 SYDVDS. This CDR3 is CASSPGTGKLDSDYTF. Incomplete CDR3 DNA: TGTGCTAGCAGTCCCGGGACAGGGAAGTTGGACTCC.